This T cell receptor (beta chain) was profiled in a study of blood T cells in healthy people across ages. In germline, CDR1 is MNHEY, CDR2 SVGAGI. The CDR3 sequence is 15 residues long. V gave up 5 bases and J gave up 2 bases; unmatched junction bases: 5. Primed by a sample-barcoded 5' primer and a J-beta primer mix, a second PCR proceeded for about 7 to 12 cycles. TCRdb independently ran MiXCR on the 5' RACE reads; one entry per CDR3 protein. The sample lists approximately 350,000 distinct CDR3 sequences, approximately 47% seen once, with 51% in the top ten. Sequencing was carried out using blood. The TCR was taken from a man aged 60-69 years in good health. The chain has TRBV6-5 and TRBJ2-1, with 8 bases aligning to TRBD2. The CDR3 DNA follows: TGTGCCAGCAGTCGTAGCGGGGTTGCCTACAATGAGCAGTTCTTC. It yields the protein CASSRSGVAYNEQFF.